This T cell receptor beta chain was sequenced during a study of human T cells and chemical hapten exposure. About the study: Donors were sensitized with 2% DPC on the upper inner arm. General study points: TCRs above 1 in 1000 frequency did not change with DPC sensitization.

TCRdb called the RACE reads again in MiXCR, with one record for every CDR3 protein. The sample includes about 180,000 distinct CDR3 sequences, around 30% of them seen just once. Regarding time point: pre-sensitization, week 0. Treatment: therapeutic diphenylcyclopropenone sensitization with weekly scalp DPC. Notes on this clonotype: Antigen: not known.

This CDR3 contains 16 residues. The germline gives CDR1 MNHNS, CDR2 SASEGT. Trimming cost V 6 bases and J 0 bases, with 15 bases left between them. The specimen was whole blood, collected in connection with sensitization to the hapten diphenylcyclopropenone (DPC). The J gene is TRBJ1-3, the V gene TRBV6-1; tentative D call: TRBD1 (6 bases). This TCR came from a woman aged 25-40 years with alopecia areata. Some clones in this sample may be carry-over from other donors' samples. The CDR3 nucleotides read TGTGCCAGCAGGGCCCGACAGGAATACTCTGGAAACACCATATATTTT. It encodes CASRARQEYSGNTIYF.